These 9 T cell receptor beta chains were sequenced from one sample in a study of blood T cells in healthy people across ages. Next came a second PCR, run for about 6 to 12 cycles, which used a sample-barcoded 5' primer along with a J-beta primer mix. TCRdb re-analysed the 5' RACE reads in MiXCR, keeping a single row per CDR3 protein. The sample yields about 810,000 distinct CDR3 sequences, 35% to 40% seen once. The sample consisted of blood. These receptors originate from a young man in good health.

This sequence joins TRBV6-5 and TRBJ1-5; D is perhaps TRBD1 (6 bases). V lost 4 bases and J 4 bases, leaving 17 bases between the germline ends. This CDR3 has 16 residues. From germline, CDR1 is MNHEY and CDR2 SVGAGI. The CDR3 here is CASSSGFQGKNQPQHF. CDR3 bases: TGTGCCAGCAGTTCCGGATTTCAGGGGAAGAATCAGCCCCAGCATTTT.

The rearrangement links TRBV4-3 to TRBJ2-1; 11 bases match TRBD2. The CDR3 has 14 residues. The junction had 6 bases not matched to a gene; V was cut back by 4 bases and J by 10 bases. The V gene's germline CDR1 is LGHNA and CDR2 YSLEER. As DNA, the CDR3 is TGCGCCAGCAGCCGATCGGGACTAGCGGAAGAGCAGTTCTTC. This encodes CASSRSGLAEEQFF.

The chain uses TRBV6-6 and TRBJ1-4; 7 bases fit TRBD1. CDR3 size: 15 residues. With V trimmed by 6 bases and J by 3 bases, 7 bases remained unmatched. Germline V gene data show CDR1 as MNHNY and CDR2 as SVGAGI (reference sequence). The CDR3 nucleotides are TGTGCCAGCAGCCTAGGACAGGCAGCTAATGAAAAACTGTTTTTT. It is translated as CASSLGQAANEKLFF.

A few counts support this clonotype. The chain recombines TRBV7-2 with TRBJ2-3, with no clear D. The V and J ends lost 3 bases and 4 bases respectively, with 11 bases between them. CDR1 and CDR2 from the germline V gene are SGHTA and FQGNSA. CDR3 length: 14 residues. CDR3 bases: TGTGCCAGCAGCTTTATACCGGTGGCAGATACGCAGTATTTT. Amino acids: CASSFIPVADTQYF.

This clonotype occurred once. This sequence joins TRBV5-5 and TRBJ2-3, with 9 bases matching TRBD2. V shed 4 bases and J 0 bases; nucleotides not matched to a gene: 12. The CDR3 totals 18 residues. CDR1 is SGHKS, CDR2 YYEKEE, per germline (reference sequence). CDR3 sequence: CASSGGPSGGTSTDTQYF. CDR3 coding DNA: TGTGCCAGCAGCGGGGGCCCGAGCGGGGGGACTAGCACAGATACGCAGTATTTT.

Only a few counts were recorded for this clonotype. The chain links TRBV27 to TRBJ1-1; maybe TRBD1 (5 bases). The V end lost 4 bases, the J end lost 2 bases, and 17 bases lay between the germline ends. This CDR3 contains 16 residues. CDR1 is MNHEY and CDR2 is SMNVEV in the germline V gene (reference sequence). The CDR3 reads CASSSYPPTVNTEAFF. CDR3 sequence (DNA): TGTGCCAGCAGTTCATATCCCCCGACAGTAAACACTGAAGCTTTCTTT.

This clonotype appeared a few times. The J gene is TRBJ1-1, the V gene TRBV20-1; D is possibly TRBD1 (6 bases). The CDR3 totals 15 residues. Germline CDR1 DFQATT, CDR2 SNEGSKA (reference sequence). The V end was cut by 0 bases, the J end by 5 bases, with 16 bases between. The CDR3 nucleotides are TGCAGTGCTAGAGATAGGGGAGGGGGTGGGACTGAAGCTTTCTTT. This encodes CSARDRGGGGTEAFF.

There are many counts of this clonotype. The V call is TRBV4-3, the J call TRBJ2-1, with TRBD2 as a possible D gene (5 bases). Trimming stripped 0 bases from V and 8 bases from J, with 17 bases between. This CDR3 has 16 residues. The germline V gene has CDR1 LGHNA and CDR2 YSLEER. The CDR3 sequence is CASSQDGLAEVDEQFF. Written as DNA, the CDR3 is TGCGCCAGCAGCCAAGATGGCCTAGCCGAAGTCGATGAGCAGTTCTTC.

In the case of this clonotype: A much more abundant neighbour one base away suggests this may be a read error. V is TRBV12-3 or TRBV12-4 and J is TRBJ2-7; 8 bases are shared with TRBD2. The CDR3 runs to 14 residues. V was clipped by 3 bases and J by 7 bases; unmatched bases: 8. The CDR3 is CASSFAGGRNEQYF. DNA for the CDR3: TGTGCCAGCAGTTTCGCGGGGGGCAGGAATGAGCAGTACTTC.